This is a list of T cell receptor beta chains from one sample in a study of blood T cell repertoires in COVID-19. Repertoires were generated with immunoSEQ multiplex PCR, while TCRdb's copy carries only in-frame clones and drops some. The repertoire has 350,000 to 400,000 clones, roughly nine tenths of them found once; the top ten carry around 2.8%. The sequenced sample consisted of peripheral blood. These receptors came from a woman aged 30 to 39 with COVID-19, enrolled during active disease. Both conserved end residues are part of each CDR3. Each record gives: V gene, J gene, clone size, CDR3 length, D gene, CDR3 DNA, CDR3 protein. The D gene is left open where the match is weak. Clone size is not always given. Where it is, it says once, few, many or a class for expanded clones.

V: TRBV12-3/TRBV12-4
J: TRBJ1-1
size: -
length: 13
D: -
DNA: TGTGCCAGCACCTGGGGGGGCGACACTGAAGCTTTCTTT
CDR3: CASTWGGDTEAFF

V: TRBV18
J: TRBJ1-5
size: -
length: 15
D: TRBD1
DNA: TGTGCCAGCTCACGGGGGGACAGATCGAATCAGCCCCAGCATTTT
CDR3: CASSRGDRSNQPQHF

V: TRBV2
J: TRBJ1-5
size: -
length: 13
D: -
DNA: TGTGCCAGCAGAGACAGAGACAATCAGCCCCAGCATTTT
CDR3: CASRDRDNQPQHF

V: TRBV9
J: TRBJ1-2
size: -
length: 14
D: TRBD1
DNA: TGTGCCAGCACCGACAGGGGTGGTTTGGATGGCTACACCTTC
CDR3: CASTDRGGLDGYTF

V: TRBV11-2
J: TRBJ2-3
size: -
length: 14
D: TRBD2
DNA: TGTGCCAGCAGAAAGACTAGCATGGCAGATACGCAGTATTTT
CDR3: CASRKTSMADTQYF

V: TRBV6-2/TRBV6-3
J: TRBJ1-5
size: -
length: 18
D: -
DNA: TGTGCCAGCAGTTTAATTATCCGGGACACAAATAGCAATCAGCCCCAGCATTTT
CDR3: CASSLIIRDTNSNQPQHF

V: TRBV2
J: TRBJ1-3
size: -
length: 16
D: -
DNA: TGTGCCAGCAGTGAAAACCCGCCGAGCTCTGGAAACACCATATATTTT
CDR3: CASSENPPSSGNTIYF

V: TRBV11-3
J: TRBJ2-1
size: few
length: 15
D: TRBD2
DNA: TGTGCCAGCAGCTTCGGCGGGAGTCCCTACAATGAGCAGTTCTTC
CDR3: CASSFGGSPYNEQFF

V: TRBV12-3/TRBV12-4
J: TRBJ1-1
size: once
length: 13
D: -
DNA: TGTGCCAGCAGTTTATTGGAGAGCACTGAAGCTTTCTTT
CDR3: CASSLLESTEAFF

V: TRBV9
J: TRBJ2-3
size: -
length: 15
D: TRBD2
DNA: TGTGCCAGCAGCGTAGGGACTAGTTGGGCAGATACGCAGTATTTT
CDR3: CASSVGTSWADTQYF

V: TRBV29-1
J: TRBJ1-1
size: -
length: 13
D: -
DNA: TGCAGCGCCAACAACGGGGTACGGACTGAAGCTTTCTTT
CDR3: CSANNGVRTEAFF

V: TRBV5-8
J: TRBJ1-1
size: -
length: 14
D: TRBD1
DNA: TGTGCCAGCAGCTTGCTCAGACAGGGCTCTGAAGCTTTCTTT
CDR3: CASSLLRQGSEAFF

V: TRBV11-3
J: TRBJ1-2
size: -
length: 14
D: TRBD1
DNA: TGTGCCAGCAGCCCAGGGACAGGGATCTATGGCTACACCTTC
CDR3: CASSPGTGIYGYTF

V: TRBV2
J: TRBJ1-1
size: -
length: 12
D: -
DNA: TGTGCCAGCAGTGGCGGGCGCACTGAAGCTTTCTTT
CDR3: CASSGGRTEAFF

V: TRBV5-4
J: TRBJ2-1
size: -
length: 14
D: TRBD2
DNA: TGTGCCAGCAGCCTGGGACTAGTCCGGAATGAGCAGTTCTTC
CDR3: CASSLGLVRNEQFF

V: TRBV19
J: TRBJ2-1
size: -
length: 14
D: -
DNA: TGTGCCAGTAGTATTGGGGGCCCGTACAATGAGCAGTTCTTC
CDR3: CASSIGGPYNEQFF

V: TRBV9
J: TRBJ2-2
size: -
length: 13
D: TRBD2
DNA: TGTGCCAGCAGCGGGGGGGGCACCGGGGAGCTGTTTTTT
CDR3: CASSGGGTGELFF

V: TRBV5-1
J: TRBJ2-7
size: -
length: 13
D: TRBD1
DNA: TGCGCCAGCAGCGTGGACAGGTCTGACGAGCAGTACTTC
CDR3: CASSVDRSDEQYF

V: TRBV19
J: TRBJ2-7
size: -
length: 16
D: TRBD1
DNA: TGTGCCAGTAGCGCTACCGCCGGGACAGTCTCCTACGAGCAGTACTTC
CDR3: CASSATAGTVSYEQYF

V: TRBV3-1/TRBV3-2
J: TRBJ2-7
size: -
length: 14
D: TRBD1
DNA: TGTGCCAGCAGCCAAGGACAGGGGGTTGGCGAGCAGTACTTC
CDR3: CASSQGQGVGEQYF

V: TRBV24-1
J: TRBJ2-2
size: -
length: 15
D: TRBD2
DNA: TGTGCCACCAGTGATATGCGGGGGGGTACCGGGGAGCTGTTTTTT
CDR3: CATSDMRGGTGELFF

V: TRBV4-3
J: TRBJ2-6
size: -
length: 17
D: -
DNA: TGCGCCAGCAGCCAAGATCTTGTGAGCTCTGGGGCCAACGTCCTGACTTTC
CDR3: CASSQDLVSSGANVLTF

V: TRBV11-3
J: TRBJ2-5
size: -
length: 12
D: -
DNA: TGTGCCAGCAGCTTAACAAGAGGGACCCAGTACTTC
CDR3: CASSLTRGTQYF

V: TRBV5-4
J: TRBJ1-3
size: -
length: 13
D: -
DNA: TGTGCCAGCAGCCAGAACAGGGGAAACACCATATATTTT
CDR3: CASSQNRGNTIYF

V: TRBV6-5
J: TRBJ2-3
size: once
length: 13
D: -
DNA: TGTGCCAGCAGTTACCCTCCAGCAGATACGCAGTATTTT
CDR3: CASSYPPADTQYF

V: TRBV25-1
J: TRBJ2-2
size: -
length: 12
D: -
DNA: TGTGCCAGCAGTGGAGGTGTCGGGGAGCTGTTTTTT
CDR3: CASSGGVGELFF

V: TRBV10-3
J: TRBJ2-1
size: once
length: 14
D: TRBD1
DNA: TGTGCCATCAGTCGACAGGGGGATAAGAATGAGCAGTTCTTC
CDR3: CAISRQGDKNEQFF

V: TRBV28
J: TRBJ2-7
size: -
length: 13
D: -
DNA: TGTGCCAGCAGTTTGGGACTTCTCTACGAGCAGTACTTC
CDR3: CASSLGLLYEQYF

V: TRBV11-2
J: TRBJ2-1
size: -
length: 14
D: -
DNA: TGTGCCAGCAGCTTAACGGCTAGCTACTATGAGCAGTTCTTC
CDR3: CASSLTASYYEQFF

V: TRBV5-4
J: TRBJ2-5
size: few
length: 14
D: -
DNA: TGTGCCAGCAGCTTGGCCGCCAGGGGAGAGACCCAGTACTTC
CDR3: CASSLAARGETQYF

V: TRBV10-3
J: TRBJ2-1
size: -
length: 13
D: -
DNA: TGTGCCATCAGTGTGGCAGGTAACAATGAGCAGTTCTTC
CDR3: CAISVAGNNEQFF

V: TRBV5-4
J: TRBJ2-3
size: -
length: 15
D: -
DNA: TGTGCCAGCAGCGAGCCGGGGGAACGGACAGATACGCAGTATTTT
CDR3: CASSEPGERTDTQYF

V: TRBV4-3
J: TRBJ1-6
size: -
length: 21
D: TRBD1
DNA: TGCGCCAGCAGCCAAGTGGGGCCCGGACAGGGGAAATTCATCGGGTTTTCACCCCTCCACTTT
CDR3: CASSQVGPGQGKFIGFSPLHF

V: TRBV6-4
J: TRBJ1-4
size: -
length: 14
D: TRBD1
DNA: TGTGCCAGCATAAGCGGAGGGGGCGATGAAAAACTGTTTTTT
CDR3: CASISGGGDEKLFF

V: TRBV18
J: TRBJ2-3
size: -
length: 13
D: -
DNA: TGTGCCAGCTCACCGACTAGTGCAGATACGCAGTATTTT
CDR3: CASSPTSADTQYF

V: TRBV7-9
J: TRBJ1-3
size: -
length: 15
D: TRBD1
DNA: TGTGCCAGCAGCTACCGACAGGGGGTGGGAAACACCATATATTTT
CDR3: CASSYRQGVGNTIYF

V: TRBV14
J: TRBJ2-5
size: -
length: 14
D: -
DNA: TGTGCCAGCAGCCTCGGACAGTTCCAAGAGACCCAGTACTTC
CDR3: CASSLGQFQETQYF

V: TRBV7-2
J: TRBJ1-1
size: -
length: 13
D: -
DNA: TGTGCCAGCAGCTTAACTTCCAACACTGAAGCTTTCTTT
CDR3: CASSLTSNTEAFF

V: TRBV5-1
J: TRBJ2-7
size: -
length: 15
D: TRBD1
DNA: TGCGCCAGCAGCTTGGGGGACAGGGCTACCTACGAGCAGTACTTC
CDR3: CASSLGDRATYEQYF

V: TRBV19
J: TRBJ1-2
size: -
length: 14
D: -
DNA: TGTGCCAGTAGCACCATCGAGGGCGTCTATGGCTACACCTTC
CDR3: CASSTIEGVYGYTF

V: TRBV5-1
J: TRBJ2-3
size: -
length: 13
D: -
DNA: TGCGCCAGCAGACTATCCACAGGAGATACGCAGTATTTT
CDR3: CASRLSTGDTQYF

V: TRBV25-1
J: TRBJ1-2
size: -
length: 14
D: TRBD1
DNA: TGTGCCAGCAGTGAATATGGGACAGTTAAGGGCTACACCTTC
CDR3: CASSEYGTVKGYTF

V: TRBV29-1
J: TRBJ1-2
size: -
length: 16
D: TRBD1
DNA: TGCAGCGTGATACCGACGAATAATGGACAGGGATATGGCTACACCTTC
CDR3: CSVIPTNNGQGYGYTF

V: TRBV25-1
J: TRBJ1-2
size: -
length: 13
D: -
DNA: TGTGCCATCCCCGTCGGGGTTAACTATGGCTACACCTTC
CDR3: CAIPVGVNYGYTF

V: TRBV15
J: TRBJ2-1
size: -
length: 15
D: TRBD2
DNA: TGTGCCACCGCTAATAGGGTAGCGGGGGGGAGGGAGCAGTTCTTC
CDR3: CATANRVAGGREQFF

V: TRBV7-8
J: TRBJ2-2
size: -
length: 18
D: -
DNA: TGTGCCAGCAGCTTACTCCTGCCGTGGGCAGGGGACACCGGGGAGCTGTTTTTT
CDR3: CASSLLLPWAGDTGELFF

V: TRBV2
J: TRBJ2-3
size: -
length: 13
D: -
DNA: TGTGCCAGCAAGAAAACATTCTTGGATACGCAGTATTTT
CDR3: CASKKTFLDTQYF

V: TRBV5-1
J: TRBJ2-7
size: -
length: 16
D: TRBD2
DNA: TGCGCCAGCAGCTTGGATCAGCGGGACGACTCCTACGAGCAGTACTTC
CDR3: CASSLDQRDDSYEQYF

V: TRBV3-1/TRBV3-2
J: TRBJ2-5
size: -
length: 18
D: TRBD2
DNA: TGTGCCAGCAGCCGGACTAGCGGGAGTTTTGTAGGGATAGAGACCCAGTACTTC
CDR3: CASSRTSGSFVGIETQYF

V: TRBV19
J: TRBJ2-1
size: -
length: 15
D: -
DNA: TGTGCCAGTAGTATAGATAGCGGTCTTTACAATGAGCAGTTCTTC
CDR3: CASSIDSGLYNEQFF

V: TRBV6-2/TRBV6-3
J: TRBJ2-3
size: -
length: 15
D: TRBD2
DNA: TGTGCCAGCAGCTCTAGCGGGGGGGGCCCAGATACGCAGTATTTT
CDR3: CASSSSGGGPDTQYF

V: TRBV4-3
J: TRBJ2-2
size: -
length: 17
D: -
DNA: TGCGCCAGCAGCCAAGAACACAGGGTAGGGGTCACCGGGGAGCTGTTTTTT
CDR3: CASSQEHRVGVTGELFF

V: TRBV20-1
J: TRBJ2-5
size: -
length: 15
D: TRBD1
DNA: TGCAGTGCTAGTCCGGGACAGGGGGAACGAGAGACCCAGTACTTC
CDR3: CSASPGQGERETQYF

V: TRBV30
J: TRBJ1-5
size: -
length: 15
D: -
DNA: TGTGCCTGTCCCCATGAGCTGGGGGCGAGACAGCCCCAGCATTTT
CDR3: CACPHELGARQPQHF

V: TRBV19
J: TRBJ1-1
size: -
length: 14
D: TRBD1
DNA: TGTGCCAGTAGTATGTCGACAGGGTGGACTGAAGCTTTCTTT
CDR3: CASSMSTGWTEAFF

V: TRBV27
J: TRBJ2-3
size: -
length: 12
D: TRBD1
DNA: TGTGCCAGCAGTCCTCCAGGGGGTACGCAGTATTTT
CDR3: CASSPPGGTQYF